These 21 T cell receptor beta chains share one sample of origin, sequenced in a study of T cell changes during pregnancy in multiple sclerosis. Method: immunoSEQ multiplex PCR; TCRdb's copy keeps in-frame clones and lacks some. The data contain 100,000 or so clones, around 93% of them singletons. The sequences come from peripheral blood, collected before pregnancy. The receptor set was obtained from a female donor with multiple sclerosis, enrolled in a pregnancy study.

The chain employs TRBV10-2 and TRBJ1-3; the match to TRBD1 covers 7 bases. V was clipped by 7 bases and J by 0 bases; unmatched bases: 6. Germline CDR1 is WSHSY and CDR2 is SAAADI. This CDR3 has 15 amino acids. CDR3 coding DNA: TGCGCCAGCATGGGACAGCTCAGCTCTGGAAACACCATATATTTT. This translates into CASMGQLSSGNTIYF.

V is TRBV28 and J is TRBJ2-7, with 10 bases aligning to TRBD1. The CDR3 spans 15 residues. Germline V gene lookup returns CDR1 MDHEN and CDR2 SYDVKM. The ends lost 5 bases at V and 3 bases at J; junction bases unmatched: 7. This CDR3 is CASSRRTGGYYEQYF. The CDR3, as DNA: TGTGCCAGCAGTCGCCGGACAGGGGGATACTACGAGCAGTACTTC.

The chain employs TRBV6-1 and TRBJ1-2, with TRBD1 as a possible D gene (6 bases). This CDR3 has 14 amino acids. V was clipped by 3 bases and J by 5 bases, with 13 bases between them. CDR1 and CDR2 from the germline V gene are MNHNS and SASEGT. As DNA, the CDR3 is TGTGCCAGCAGTGACAGGGGCAGGTGGTATGGCTACACCTTC. Protein: CASSDRGRWYGYTF.

This clone turned up a few times. CDR3 nucleotide sequence: TGTGCCAGCAGGGACACAGGGTTATTTAGCGCTACCGCCTACGAGCAGTACTTC. Translated, it gives CASRDTGLFSATAYEQYF. The chain employs TRBV2 and TRBJ2-7, with D tentatively TRBD1 (6 bases). V lost 6 bases, J lost 2 bases, and 26 bases lay in between. The CDR3 is made up of 18 amino acids. The germline V gene encodes CDR1 SNHLY and CDR2 FYNNEI.

The chain joins TRBV5-1 to TRBJ1-1; D is uncertain. From germline, CDR1 is SGHRS and CDR2 YFSETQ. V was pared by 0 bases and J by 2 bases, with 8 bases between. The length of the CDR3 is 14 residues. The CDR3 DNA follows: TGCGCCAGCAGCTTGGACAGACCTAACACTGAAGCTTTCTTT. It is translated as CASSLDRPNTEAFF.

This sequence joins TRBV4-2 and TRBJ1-5; D call uncertain. The CDR3 length is 15 residues. V lost 0 bases to trimming and J lost 6 bases, with 12 bases between them. Per germline, CDR1 LGHNA and CDR2 YNFKEQ. The CDR3 coding sequence is TGTGCCAGCAGCCAAGAAGATGGTGTGCGTCAGCCCCAGCATTTT. The encoded protein is CASSQEDGVRQPQHF.

This rearrangement joins TRBV19 to TRBJ2-3; the D gene is possibly TRBD2 (5 bases). V lost 6 bases and J lost 0, with 13 bases in between. Germline V lookup: CDR1 LNHDA, CDR2 SQIVND (reference sequence). This CDR3 spans 15 amino acids. Written as DNA, the CDR3 is TGTGCCAGTAGGGTGAGGGCAGCTAGCACAGATACGCAGTATTTT. As protein: CASRVRAASTDTQYF.

V and J are TRBV29-1 and TRBJ2-1; 14 positions match TRBD2. The CDR3 totals 17 residues. Trimming cost V 7 bases and J 0 bases; bases outside gene matches: 8. The germline CDR1 and CDR2 sequences are SQVTM and ANQGSEA. CDR3 nucleotides: TGCAGCGGTACGGGACTAGCGGGAGAAAGCTCCTACAATGAGCAGTTCTTC. As protein: CSGTGLAGESSYNEQFF.

The chain has TRBV4-1 and TRBJ2-7; D call uncertain. Germline V gives CDR1 MGHRA, CDR2 YSYEKL. V dropped 0 bases and J dropped 6 bases, with 9 bases sitting between them. The CDR3 runs 13 residues. The CDR3 bases are TGCGCCAGCAGCCAAGATATTTTCGTCGAGCAGTACTTC. It translates to CASSQDIFVEQYF.

This chain links TRBV6-1 with TRBJ2-1; 8 positions match TRBD2. Germline loops: CDR1 MNHNS, CDR2 SASEGT. V lost 4 bases and J lost 6; bases outside the gene matches: 8. This CDR3 comprises 15 residues. CDR3 amino acids: CASSALAVGGNEQFF. The CDR3 nucleotides are TGTGCCAGCAGTGCACTAGCGGTCGGGGGCAATGAGCAGTTCTTC.

The genes are TRBV7-9 and TRBJ1-4; D possibly corresponds to TRBD1 (5 bases). V lost 5 bases and J 8 bases, leaving 9 bases between the germline ends. From germline, CDR1 is SEHNR and CDR2 FQNEAQ (reference sequence). The CDR3 covers 12 residues. The CDR3 bases are TGTGCCAGCAGCCAAGCAGGGGAAAAACTGTTTTTT. Its translation: CASSQAGEKLFF. Supplemented by reference TRBV7-9 and TRBJ1-4, the full variable domain reads DTGVSQNPRHKITKRGQNVTFRCDPISEHNRLYWYRQTLGQGPEFLTYFQNEAQLEKSRLLSDRFSAERPKGSFSTLEIQRTEQGDSAMYLCASSQAGEKLFFGSGTQLSVL.

This chain uses TRBV5-6 with TRBJ2-1, with 10 bases lining up with TRBD1. Looked up from germline, CDR1 is SGHDT and CDR2 is YYEEEE. The CDR3 is 14 residues long. The V segment lost 7 bases and the J segment 6 bases; nucleotides outside the gene matches: 7. The CDR3, as DNA: TGTGCCAGCTTAGGACAGGGGGGTGGCAATGAGCAGTTCTTC. It specifies CASLGQGGGNEQFF.

The chain couples TRBV5-3 to TRBJ2-3, with 7 nucleotides matching TRBD2. TRBV5-3 is an ORF, with its function uncertain. J lost 7 bases, V lost 0 bases, and 5 bases had no gene match. This CDR3 has 14 amino acids. The CDR3 here is CARSLGLAAYTQYF. Here the CDR3 DNA reads TGTGCCAGAAGCTTGGGCCTAGCGGCGTATACGCAGTATTTT.

This chain connects TRBV7-9 to TRBJ2-7; D unclear. The CDR3 length is 12 residues. The germline V gene encodes CDR1 SEHNR and CDR2 FQNEAQ (reference sequence). The V end lost 5 bases, the J end lost 5 bases, and 10 bases lay between the germline ends. CDR3 DNA sequence: TGTGCCAGCAGCCCACTCAGGAACGAGCAGTACTTC. This codes for CASSPLRNEQYF.

The chain uses TRBV5-1 and TRBJ1-4; the match to TRBD1 covers 7 bases. Germline V CDR1 and CDR2: SGHRS, YFSETQ. V shed 4 bases and J 7 bases; nucleotides not matched to a gene: 16. CDR3 size: 17 residues. CDR3 residues: CASSPDRGQPAGEKLFF. CDR3 DNA sequence: TGCGCCAGCAGCCCGGATAGGGGACAGCCCGCGGGTGAAAAACTGTTTTTT.

The rearrangement joins TRBV27 to TRBJ2-7, with 8 bases matching TRBD1. The trim removed 2 bases at V and 3 bases at J, leaving 6 bases unmatched. Germline V CDR1 and CDR2: MNHEY, SMNVEV (reference sequence). The CDR3 extends over 15 amino acids. The CDR3 DNA reads TGTGCCAGCAGTTTAACGAAGGGACAGGACTACGAGCAGTACTTC. Translation: CASSLTKGQDYEQYF.

The V call is TRBV18, the J call TRBJ2-1; the match to TRBD2 covers 8 bases. The V gene's germline CDR1 is KGHSH and CDR2 LQKENI. The V gene end was trimmed by 4 bases and the J gene end by 8 bases; junction bases not matched to a gene: 10. CDR3 length: 15 residues. The CDR3 reads CASSLSGTRGDEQFF. CDR3 sequence (DNA): TGTGCCAGCTCACTTTCGGGGACTAGGGGCGATGAGCAGTTCTTC. Drawing the rest from reference TRBV18 and TRBJ2-1, the complete variable domain is NAGVMQNPRHLVRRRGQEARLRCSPMKGHSHVYWYRQLPEEGLKFMVYLQKENIIDESGMPKERFSAEFPKEGPSILRIQQVVRGDSAAYFCASSLSGTRGDEQFFGPGTRLTVL.

The chain couples TRBV27 to TRBJ2-1, with 7 bases matching TRBD2. This CDR3 comprises 14 residues. V dropped 2 bases and J dropped 7; count of bases not matched to a gene: 5. Germline V gene data show CDR1 as MNHEY and CDR2 as SMNVEV (reference sequence). The chain's CDR3 is CASSLSGKGNEQFF. CDR3 DNA: TGTGCCAGCAGTTTAAGCGGGAAGGGTAATGAGCAGTTCTTC.

V gene TRBV18 combines with J gene TRBJ1-2, with 7 bases fitting TRBD1. Germline-derived CDR1 and CDR2 are KGHSH and LQKENI. Trimming cost V 1 base and J 8 bases; bases outside gene matches: 4. CDR3 length: 13 amino acids. The CDR3 DNA sequence: TGTGCCAGCTCACCACAGGGGGCAGGGGGCTACACCTTC. Its protein is CASSPQGAGGYTF.

This clone has just one count. Written as DNA, the CDR3 is TGCGCCAGCAGCCAAGGGCCAGGGGGCACAGATACGCAGTATTTT. Amino acids: CASSQGPGGTDTQYF. The chain carries TRBV4-3 and TRBJ2-3; D is perhaps TRBD1 (6 bases). The germline gives CDR1 LGHNA, CDR2 YSLEER. Trimming shortened V by 1 base and J by 1 base, and 9 bases separated the two germline ends. The CDR3 is made up of 15 amino acids.

This rearrangement joins TRBV5-1 to TRBJ1-2; no firm D call. The CDR3 is 13 amino acids. V dropped 0 bases and J dropped 4 bases, with 7 bases sitting between them. In germline, CDR1 is SGHRS, CDR2 YFSETQ. This chain's CDR3 is CASSLATGYGYTF. CDR3 bases: TGCGCCAGCAGCTTGGCCACGGGCTATGGCTACACCTTC.